This TCR beta chain was profiled in a study of shared clonotypes between healthy human individuals. From germline, CDR1 is LNHDA and CDR2 SQIVND (reference sequence). The trim removed 6 bases at V and 6 bases at J, leaving 0 bases unmatched. The CDR3 runs 12 residues. For each subset, genomic DNA was distributed in equal portions over several immunoSEQ plates. Unsorted PBMC DNA underwent sequencing on ten immunoSEQ deep assay plates. The method was immunoSEQ multiplex PCR; TCRdb's version includes in-frame clones alone and lacks a portion of them. The sample comprises 450,000 to 650,000 clones, around 77% of which are singletons, and about 11% rests with the top ten.

The chain joins TRBV19 to TRBJ2-2; 8 positions match TRBD1. This TCR derives from a woman aged 40 to 50 in good health. Some clones in this sample may be carry-over from other donors' samples. Sequenced: PBMCs. The DNA of the CDR3 is TGTGCCAGTAGGACAGGGGCCGGGGAGCTGTTTTTT. Encoded protein: CASRTGAGELFF.